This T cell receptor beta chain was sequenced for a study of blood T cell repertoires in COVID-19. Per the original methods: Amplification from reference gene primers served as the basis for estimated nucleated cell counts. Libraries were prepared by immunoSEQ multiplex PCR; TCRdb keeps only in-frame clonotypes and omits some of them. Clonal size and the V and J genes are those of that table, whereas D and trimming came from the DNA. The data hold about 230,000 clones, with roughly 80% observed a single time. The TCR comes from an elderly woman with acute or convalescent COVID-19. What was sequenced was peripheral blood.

The CDR3, as DNA: TGTGCCAGCAGCCAAACATCTACCGACAGGGGACTTTTGGAGCAGTACTTC. This codes for CASSQTSTDRGLLEQYF. The chain couples TRBV4-2 to TRBJ2-7, with 8 bases lining up with TRBD1. CDR1 is LGHNA and CDR2 is YNFKEQ in the germline V gene. V lost 2 bases and J lost 7; bases outside the gene matches: 16. This CDR3 is built from 17 residues.